The sequence of this TCR beta chain was determined in a study of blood T cell repertoires in COVID-19. The repertoire was sequenced with immunoSEQ multiplex PCR; TCRdb's copy has only in-frame clones and lacks some. The repertoire holds approximately 170,000 clones, with about nine tenths as singletons. Germline V gene lookup returns CDR1 LGHNA and CDR2 YNFKEQ. J lost 7 bases, V lost 2 bases, and 1 base had no gene match. The CDR3 contains 13 residues. This receptor was taken from a woman aged 70-85 years with acute or convalescent COVID-19. V and J are TRBV4-2 and TRBJ1-5; 8 bases line up with TRBD1. The sample was peripheral blood. The CDR3 spells CASSQRQGQPQHF. The CDR3 nucleotides are TGTGCCAGCAGCCAAAGACAGGGGCAGCCCCAGCATTTT.